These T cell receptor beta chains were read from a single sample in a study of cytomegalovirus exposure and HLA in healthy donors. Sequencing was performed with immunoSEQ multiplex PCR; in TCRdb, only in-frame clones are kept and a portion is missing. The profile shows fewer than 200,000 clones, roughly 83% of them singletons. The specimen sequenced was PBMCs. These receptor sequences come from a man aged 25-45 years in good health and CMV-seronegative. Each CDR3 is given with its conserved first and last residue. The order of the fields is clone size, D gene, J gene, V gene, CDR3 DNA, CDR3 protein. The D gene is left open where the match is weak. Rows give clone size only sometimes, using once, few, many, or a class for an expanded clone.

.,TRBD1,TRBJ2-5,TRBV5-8,TGTGCCAGCAGCCACGGACAGGTGCAGTACCAAGAGACCCAGTACTTC,CASSHGQVQYQETQYF
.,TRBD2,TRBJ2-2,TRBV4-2,TGTGCCAGCAGCCCGGCCGGGACTAGCAACACCGGGGAGCTGTTTTTT,CASSPAGTSNTGELFF
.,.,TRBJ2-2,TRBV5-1,TGCGCCAGCAGCTTGCAGCAGGGTGGGAACACCGGGGAGCTGTTTTTT,CASSLQQGGNTGELFF
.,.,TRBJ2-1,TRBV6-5,TGTGCCAGCAGTCGAGACCAGGCCGCATCTGAGCAGTTCTTC,CASSRDQAASEQFF
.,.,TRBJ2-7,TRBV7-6,TGTGCCAGCAGCTCTAGTATATACGAGCAGTACTTC,CASSSSIYEQYF
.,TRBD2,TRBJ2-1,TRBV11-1,TGTGCCAGCGCCCCGGGACTAGAGGGCTACAATGAGCAGTTCTTC,CASAPGLEGYNEQFF
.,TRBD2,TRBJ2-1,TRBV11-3,TGTGCCAGCAGCTTACATAGCGGGAAAGTTGGTGAGCAGTTCTTC,CASSLHSGKVGEQFF
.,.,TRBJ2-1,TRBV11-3,TGTGCCAGCAGCTTACCCGGGGGAAGTGAGCAGTTCTTC,CASSLPGGSEQFF
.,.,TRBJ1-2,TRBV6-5,TGTGCCAGCAGTTACAACAGGGACGGCTACACCTTC,CASSYNRDGYTF
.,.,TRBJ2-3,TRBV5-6,TGTGCCAGCAGCAAATACAGGGTTGGAGCCACAGATACGCAGTATTTT,CASSKYRVGATDTQYF
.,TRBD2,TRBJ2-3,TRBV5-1,TGCGCCAGCAGCTTGACGGGAGGGATTCCAGATACGCAGTATTTT,CASSLTGGIPDTQYF
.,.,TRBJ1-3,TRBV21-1,TGTGCCAGCAGCGCCCGCACAGGGGGACGAAACACCATATATTTT,CASSARTGGRNTIYF
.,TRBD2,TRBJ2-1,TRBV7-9,TGTGCCAGCAGTTCCGCCACTAGCGGGGCGTACAATGAGCAGTTCTTC,CASSSATSGAYNEQFF
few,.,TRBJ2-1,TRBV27,TGTGCCAGCACCCTCCGGGGTCCGACGGGCAATGAGCAGTTCTTC,CASTLRGPTGNEQFF
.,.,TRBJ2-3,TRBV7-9,TGTGCCAGCAGCTCCGGGTTCACAGATACGCAGTATTTT,CASSSGFTDTQYF
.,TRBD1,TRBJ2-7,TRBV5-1,TGCGCCAGCAGCTCGACCGGGACAGGGACCTACGAGCAGTACTTC,CASSSTGTGTYEQYF
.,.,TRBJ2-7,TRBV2,TGTGCCAGCAGTTACTCCTACGAGCAGTACTTC,CASSYSYEQYF
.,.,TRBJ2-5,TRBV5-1,TGCGCCAGCAGCCGAACCACCCGACACGAACAAGAGACCCAGTACTTC,CASSRTTRHEQETQYF
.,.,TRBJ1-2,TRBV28,TGTGCCAGCACCCTGAGGCTGGGCTATGGCTACACCTTC,CASTLRLGYGYTF
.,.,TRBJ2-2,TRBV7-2,TGTGCCAGCAGCTCGGCGAACACCGGGGAGCTGTTTTTT,CASSSANTGELFF
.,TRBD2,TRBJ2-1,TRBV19,TGTGCCAGTCGACTAGCGGGGGGGTACAATGAGCAGTTCTTC,CASRLAGGYNEQFF
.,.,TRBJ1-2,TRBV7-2,TGTGCCAGCAGCTCCCACCCCTCGCGGTCTGATGGCTACACCTTC,CASSSHPSRSDGYTF